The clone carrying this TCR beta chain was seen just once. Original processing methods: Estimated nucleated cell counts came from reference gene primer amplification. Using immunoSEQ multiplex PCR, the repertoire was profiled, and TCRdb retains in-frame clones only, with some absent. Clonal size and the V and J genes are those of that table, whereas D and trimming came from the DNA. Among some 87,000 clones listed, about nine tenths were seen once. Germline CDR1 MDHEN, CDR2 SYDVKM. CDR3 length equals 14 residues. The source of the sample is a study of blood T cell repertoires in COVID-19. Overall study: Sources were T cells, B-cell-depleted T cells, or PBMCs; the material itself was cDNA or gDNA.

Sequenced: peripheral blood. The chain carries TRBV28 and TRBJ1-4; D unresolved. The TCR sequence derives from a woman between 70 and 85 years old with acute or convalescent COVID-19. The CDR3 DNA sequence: TGTGCACTCGGCCCACAGCGGTCGAATGAAAAACTGTTTTTT. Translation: CALGPQRSNEKLFF.